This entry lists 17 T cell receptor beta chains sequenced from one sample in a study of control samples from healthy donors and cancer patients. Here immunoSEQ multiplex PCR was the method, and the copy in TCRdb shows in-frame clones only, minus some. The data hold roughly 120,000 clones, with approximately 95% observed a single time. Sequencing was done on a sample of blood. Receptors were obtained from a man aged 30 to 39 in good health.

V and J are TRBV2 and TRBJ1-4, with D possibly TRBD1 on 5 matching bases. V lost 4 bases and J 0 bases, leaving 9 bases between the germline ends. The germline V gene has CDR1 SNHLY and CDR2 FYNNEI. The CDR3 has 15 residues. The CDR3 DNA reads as TGTGCCAGCAGTGGGACGGGGGCAACTAATGAAAAACTGTTTTTT. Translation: CASSGTGATNEKLFF. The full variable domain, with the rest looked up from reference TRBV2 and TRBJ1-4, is EPEVTQTPSHQVTQMGQEVILRCVPISNHLYFYWYRQILGQKVEFLVSFYNNEISEKSEIFDDQFSVERPDGSNFTLKIRSTKLEDSAMYFCASSGTGATNEKLFFGSGTQLSVL.

The CDR3 nucleotides are TGTGCCAGCAGCTCCCAGTCGGAGACCCAGTACTTC. It specifies CASSSQSETQYF. V gene TRBV7-2 combines with J gene TRBJ2-5; no reliable D call. V was pared by 4 bases and J by 5 bases, with 8 bases between. The CDR3 is 12 residues long. Looked up from germline, CDR1 is SGHTA and CDR2 is FQGNSA.

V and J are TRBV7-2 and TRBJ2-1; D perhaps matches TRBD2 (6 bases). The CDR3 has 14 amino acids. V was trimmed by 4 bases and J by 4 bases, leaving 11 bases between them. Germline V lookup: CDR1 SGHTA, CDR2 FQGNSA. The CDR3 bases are TGTGCCAGCAGCTCGGGGGTCCCGTACAATGAGCAGTTCTTC. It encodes CASSSGVPYNEQFF.

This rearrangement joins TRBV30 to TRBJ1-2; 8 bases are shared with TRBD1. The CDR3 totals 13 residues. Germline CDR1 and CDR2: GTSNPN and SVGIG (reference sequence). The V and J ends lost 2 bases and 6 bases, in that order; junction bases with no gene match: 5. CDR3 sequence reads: CAWSLTGVDGYTF. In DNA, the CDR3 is TGTGCCTGGAGTCTGACAGGGGTGGATGGCTACACCTTC.

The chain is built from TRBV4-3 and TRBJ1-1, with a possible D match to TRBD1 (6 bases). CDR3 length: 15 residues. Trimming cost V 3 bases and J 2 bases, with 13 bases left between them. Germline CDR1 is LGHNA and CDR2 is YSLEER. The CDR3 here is CASSHGIGGNTEAFF. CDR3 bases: TGCGCCAGCAGCCATGGAATCGGGGGCAACACTGAAGCTTTCTTT.

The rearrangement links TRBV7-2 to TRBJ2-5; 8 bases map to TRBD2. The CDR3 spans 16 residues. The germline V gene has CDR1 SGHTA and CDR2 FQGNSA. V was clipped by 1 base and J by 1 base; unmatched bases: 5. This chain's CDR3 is CASSLVGLAGQETQYF. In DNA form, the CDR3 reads TGTGCCAGCAGCTTAGTGGGGCTAGCGGGCCAAGAGACCCAGTACTTC. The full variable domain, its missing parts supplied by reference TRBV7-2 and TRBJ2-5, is GAGVSQSPSNKVTEKGKDVELRCDPISGHTALYWYRQSLGQGLEFLIYFQGNSAPDKSGLPSDRFSAERTGGSVSTLTIQRTQQEDSAVYLCASSLVGLAGQETQYFGPGTRLLVL.

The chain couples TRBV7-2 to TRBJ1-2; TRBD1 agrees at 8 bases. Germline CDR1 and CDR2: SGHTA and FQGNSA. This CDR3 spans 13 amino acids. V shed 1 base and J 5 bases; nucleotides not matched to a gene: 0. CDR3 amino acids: CASSLGQGYGYTF. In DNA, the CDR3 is TGTGCCAGCAGCTTAGGACAGGGGTATGGCTACACCTTC.

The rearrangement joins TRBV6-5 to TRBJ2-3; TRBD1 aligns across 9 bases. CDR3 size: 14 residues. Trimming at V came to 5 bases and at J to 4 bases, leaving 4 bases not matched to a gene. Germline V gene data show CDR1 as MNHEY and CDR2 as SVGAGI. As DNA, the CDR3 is TGTGCCAGCAGTCCTCGGACAGGGGCAGATACGCAGTATTTT. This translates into CASSPRTGADTQYF.

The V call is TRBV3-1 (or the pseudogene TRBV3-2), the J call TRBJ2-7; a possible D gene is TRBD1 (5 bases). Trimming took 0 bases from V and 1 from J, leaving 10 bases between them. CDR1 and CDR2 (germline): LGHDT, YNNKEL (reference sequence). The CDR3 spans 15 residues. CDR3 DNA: TGTGCCAGCAGCCAAGATTTAAGGGGATCCTACGAGCAGTACTTC. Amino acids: CASSQDLRGSYEQYF.

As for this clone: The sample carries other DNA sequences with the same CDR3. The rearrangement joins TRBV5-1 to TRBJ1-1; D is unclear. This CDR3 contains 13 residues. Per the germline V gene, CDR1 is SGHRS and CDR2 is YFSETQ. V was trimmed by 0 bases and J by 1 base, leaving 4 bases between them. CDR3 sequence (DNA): TGCGCCAGCAGCTTGGGGGGGAACACTGAAGCTTTCTTT. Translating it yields CASSLGGNTEAFF.

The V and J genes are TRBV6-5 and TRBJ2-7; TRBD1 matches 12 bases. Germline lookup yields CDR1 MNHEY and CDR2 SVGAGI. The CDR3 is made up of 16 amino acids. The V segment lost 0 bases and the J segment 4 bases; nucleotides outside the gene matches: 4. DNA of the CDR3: TGTGCCAGCAGTTACTCTTGGGACAGGGGGCGATACGAGCAGTACTTC. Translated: CASSYSWDRGRYEQYF.

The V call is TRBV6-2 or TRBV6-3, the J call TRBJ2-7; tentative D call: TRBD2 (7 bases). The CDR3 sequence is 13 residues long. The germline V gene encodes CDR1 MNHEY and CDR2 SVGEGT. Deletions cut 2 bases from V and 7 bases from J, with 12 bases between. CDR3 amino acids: CASSYGGANEQYF. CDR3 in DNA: TGTGCCAGCAGTTACGGGGGGGCGAATGAGCAGTACTTC.

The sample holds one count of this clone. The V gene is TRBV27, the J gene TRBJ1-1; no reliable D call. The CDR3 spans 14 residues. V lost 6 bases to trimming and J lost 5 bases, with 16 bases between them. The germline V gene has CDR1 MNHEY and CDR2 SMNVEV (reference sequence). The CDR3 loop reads CASRLVSPGTEAFF. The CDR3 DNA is TGTGCCAGCAGACTCGTGAGTCCAGGTACTGAAGCTTTCTTT.

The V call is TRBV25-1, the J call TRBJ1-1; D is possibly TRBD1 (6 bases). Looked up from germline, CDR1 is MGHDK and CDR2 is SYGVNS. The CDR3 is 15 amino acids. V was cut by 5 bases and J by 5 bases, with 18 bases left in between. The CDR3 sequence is CASSPRMGARTEAFF. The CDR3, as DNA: TGTGCCAGCAGTCCCCGGATGGGGGCGCGGACTGAAGCTTTCTTT.

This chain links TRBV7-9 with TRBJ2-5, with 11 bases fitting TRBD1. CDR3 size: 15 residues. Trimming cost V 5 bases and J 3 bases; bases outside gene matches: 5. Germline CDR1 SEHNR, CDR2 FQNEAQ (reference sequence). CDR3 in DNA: TGTGCCAGCAGCGCCGGACAGGGGGCTAAAGAGACCCAGTACTTC. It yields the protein CASSAGQGAKETQYF.

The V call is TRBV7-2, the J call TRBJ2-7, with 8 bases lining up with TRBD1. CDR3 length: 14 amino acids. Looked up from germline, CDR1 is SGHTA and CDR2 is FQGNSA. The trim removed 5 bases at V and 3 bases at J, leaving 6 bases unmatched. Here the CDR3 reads CASSPTGTGYEQYF. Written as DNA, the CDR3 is TGTGCCAGCAGCCCTACCGGGACAGGCTACGAGCAGTACTTC.

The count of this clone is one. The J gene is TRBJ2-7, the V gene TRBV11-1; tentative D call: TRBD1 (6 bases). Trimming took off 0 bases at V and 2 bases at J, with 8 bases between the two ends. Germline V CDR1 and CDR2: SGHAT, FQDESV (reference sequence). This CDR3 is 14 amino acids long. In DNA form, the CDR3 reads TGTGCCAGCAGCTTAGCGGGGGCCCCCTACGAGCAGTACTTC. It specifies CASSLAGAPYEQYF.